A single T cell receptor (beta chain) is shown here with its context. The CDR3 runs 12 residues. V was cut by 3 bases and J by 13 bases, with 15 bases left in between. CDR1 is SEHNR and CDR2 is FQNEAQ in the germline V gene (reference sequence). In assigning cohorts, the study relied on participant-reported clinical history. The data originate from a study of blood T cell repertoires in COVID-19. The wider study: Samples taken during acute and convalescent COVID-19 were collected in the United States, Italy and Spain. T cells, B-cell-depleted T cells, or PBMCs supplied cDNA or gDNA.

Original handling: Nucleated cell counts were estimated from reference gene primer amplification. Profiled with immunoSEQ multiplex PCR; TCRdb holds only in-frame clones, not every one. V, J and clone size derive from that table, while D and trimming were established from the DNA sequence. The sample records some 200,000 clones, 86% being singletons. Sequencing was carried out using PBMCs or T cells enriched from blood (not recorded which). The chain has TRBV7-9 and TRBJ1-2; D gene ambiguous. This sequence originates from a woman aged 35 to 49 with acute COVID-19. For the CDR3, the DNA is TGTGCCAGCAGCTTTAGGGAGTCTACGTGCACCTTC. Protein product: CASSFRESTCTF. Combining the CDR3 with reference TRBV7-9 and TRBJ1-2 gives the whole variable domain DTGVSQNPRHKITKRGQNVTFRCDPISEHNRLYWYRQTLGQGPEFLTYFQNEAQLEKSRLLSDRFSAERPKGSFSTLEIQRTEQGDSAMYLCASSFRESTCTFGSGTRLTVV.